The rows below give T cell receptor beta chains drawn from one sample of a study of T cells expressing NK-cell markers. TCRdb processed the 5' RACE reads again and assigns one entry to each CDR3 protein, with no DNA. The data show about 460,000 distinct CDR3 sequences, and the top ten clones hold 1.4%. The sample consisted of blood T cells: a sorted CD56 or NKG2C T cell subset, CD4+ or CD8+ T cells, or bulk PBMC T cells (not recorded which). The source is a woman between 45 and 60 years old in good health. Each CDR3 is given with its conserved first and last residue.

>TRBJ2-5|TRBV29-1
CSVGAGGLQETQYF
>TRBJ2-1|TRBV3-1
CASSRQGYNEQFF
>TRBJ2-3|TRBV20-1
CSALRTSGSPRTDTQYF
>TRBJ1-3|TRBV7-9
CASSLAGTSGNTIYF
>TRBJ1-4|TRBV15
CATSESHRIPALKLFF
>TRBJ2-5|TRBV19
CASSIALAGTRSGETQYF
>TRBJ2-2|TRBV12-3/TRBV12-4
CASSRTGVGGELFF
>TRBJ2-5|TRBV5-1
CASSSGFRETQYF
>TRBJ2-3|TRBV15
CATSPGRIGADTQYF
>TRBJ1-1|TRBV12-3/TRBV12-4
CASSKVMNTEAFF
>TRBJ2-5|TRBV5-1
CASSLPPIQGRTFGETQYF
>TRBJ1-1|TRBV12-3/TRBV12-4
CASSPWEQGEAFF
>TRBJ2-3|TRBV12-3/TRBV12-4
CASSLGRDFFTDTQYF
>TRBJ2-2|TRBV19
CASKPSHTGELFF
>TRBJ2-1|TRBV7-8
CASSLLGLGGGEQFF
>TRBJ2-2|TRBV7-6
CASSQAQFGELFF
>TRBJ2-1|TRBV7-6
CASSSRRANEQFF
>TRBJ2-7|TRBV6-2/TRBV6-3
CASSSTGIIYEQYF
>TRBJ2-1|TRBV14
CASSQAPSQREGPRNEQFF
>TRBJ1-1|TRBV6-5
CASSPTVGQGQFWTEAFF
>TRBJ2-3|TRBV4-1
CASSRDSSGILTDTQYF
>TRBJ1-1|TRBV6-2/TRBV6-3
CASRRDTVANTEAFF
>TRBJ2-4|TRBV5-1
CASSPWRTELGKNIQYF
>TRBJ1-1|TRBV18
CASSQWRGRQELNTEAFF
>TRBJ1-1|TRBV12-3/TRBV12-4
CASSLAGVEAFF
>TRBJ1-1|TRBV29-1
CSVEPPGNTEAFF
>TRBJ2-1|TRBV12-3/TRBV12-4
CASSPDRNQNNEQFF
>TRBJ2-7|TRBV2
CASRDRRYYEQYF
>TRBJ2-1|TRBV12-3/TRBV12-4
CASSLPWTSGRAGEQFF
>TRBJ1-1|TRBV6-5
CASSYSQGAALGTEAFF
>TRBJ2-2|TRBV7-2
CASSLGWGLMKRELFF
>TRBJ2-1|TRBV20-1
CSAIDRGRVNEQFF
>TRBJ2-1|TRBV5-1
CASSSGLAGVGRNEQFF
>TRBJ2-7|TRBV5-1
CASSLTGDEQYF
>TRBJ2-1|TRBV20-1
CSARDPASGRISYNEQFF
>TRBJ2-3|TRBV10-3
CAISDGAGGRGDTQYF
>TRBJ1-6|TRBV6-5
CASSYSREPSYNSPLHF
>TRBJ2-3|TRBV12-3/TRBV12-4
CASRPQGVYTQYF
>TRBJ1-2|TRBV2
CASRDWTGEELYGYTF
>TRBJ2-7|TRBV28
CASSPGFSRSYEQYF
>TRBJ2-3|TRBV6-1
CASSQRPKSTDTQYF
>TRBJ2-1|TRBV9
CASSPLTERQFF